The clone carrying this T cell receptor beta chain occurred a few times. Its antigen is unknown. Assay: immunoSEQ multiplex PCR; the TCRdb copy retains only in-frame clones and omits some. The sample carries hundreds of thousands of clones, roughly 85% recorded once. The donors were part of the validation cohort of 100 to 150 subjects. That cohort was separate from the first cohort, which comprised roughly 670 subjects. The entry originates in a study of cytomegalovirus exposure and HLA in healthy donors. Trimming pared 9 bases from V and 0 bases from J, leaving 15 bases between. The CDR3 has 14 residues. The germline gives CDR1 SNHLY, CDR2 FYNNEI. Study-wide results and limits: Reportedly, cytomegalovirus status was diagnosed with high sensitivity and specificity.

The chain combines TRBV2 with TRBJ2-7; D is ambiguous. The sample comprised PBMCs. The TCR comes from a woman between 18 and 29 years old in good health and CMV-seronegative. CDR3: CASSTGPGSYEQYF. Written as DNA, the CDR3 is TGTGCCAGTTCGACGGGCCCCGGCTCCTACGAGCAGTACTTC.